The 4 T cell receptor beta chains presented below share a single source sample, sequenced in a study of T cells in Graves' hyperthyroidism and ophthalmopathy. It was RNA transcripts that yielded the amplified TCR beta CDR3 regions. First-round RT-PCR with HTBI primers amplified the TCR CDR3 region. MiXCR, run by TCRdb on the multiplex PCR reads, gives a single entry per CDR3 protein. The sample has about 640,000 distinct CDR3 sequences, less than 25% seen once. Sequenced input: blood. All receptors derive from a man aged 25 to 40 with Graves' ophthalmopathy.

The chain combines TRBV6-1 with TRBJ2-2; D possibly corresponds to TRBD1 (6 bases). Germline V CDR1 and CDR2: MNHNS, SASEGT. The CDR3 is 14 residues long. Trimming removed 4 bases from V and 4 bases from J, with 10 bases in between. CDR3: CASSGQETTGELFF. CDR3 DNA: TGTGCCAGCAGTGGACAGGAGACCACCGGGGAGCTGTTTTTT.

The table lists this clonotype with many counts. The chain carries TRBV3-1 and TRBJ2-5; unclear D gene. CDR3 length equals 12 residues. With 4 bases removed from V and 3 bases from J, the gap between germline ends came to 6 bases. CDR1 is LGHDT and CDR2 is YNNKEL in the germline V gene (reference sequence). The CDR3 spells CASSLEEETQYF. The CDR3 region has the DNA TGTGCCAGCAGCCTTGAGGAAGAGACCCAGTACTTC.

This clonotype has only a few counts. J is TRBJ2-2 and V is TRBV5-1; 11 bases fit TRBD2. The germline CDR1 and CDR2 sequences are SGHRS and YFSETQ. Trimming took 1 base from V and 5 from J; bases not matched to a gene: 7. The length of the CDR3 is 17 residues. The CDR3 nucleotides are TGCGCCAGCAGCTTGAAACTAGCGGGAGATGGAACCGGGGAGCTGTTTTTT. Its translation is CASSLKLAGDGTGELFF.

This clonotype was picked up many times. The chain links TRBV11-2 to TRBJ1-6; 7 bases are a match to TRBD1. This CDR3 contains 15 residues. J lost 7 bases, V lost 0 bases, and 3 bases had no gene match. Germline values: CDR1 SGHAT, CDR2 FQNNGV. In nucleotides, the CDR3 is TGTGCCAGCAGCTTAGAGCCGGGACAGAATTCACCCCTCCACTTT. As protein: CASSLEPGQNSPLHF.